The following is a T cell receptor (beta chain) sequence with its context. The UMIs contained a 6-nucleotide sample barcode. They were added by template switching during cDNA synthesis. For each CDR3 protein, TCRdb gives one entry from its re-call of the 5' RACE reads, without DNA. Here the sample table reports approximately 400,000 distinct CDR3 sequences. The data were taken from a study of monozygotic twins with inflammatory bowel disease. Germline V gene lookup returns CDR1 SGHRS and CDR2 YFSETQ. This CDR3 comprises 16 residues. Material: blood. The gene calls are TRBV5-1 and TRBJ2-3. The TCR comes from a human donor with ulcerative colitis or Crohn's disease, or a healthy co-twin of an affected twin (not recorded which). This CDR3 is CASSPRTLGSTDTQYF.